This TCR beta chain was identified during a study of blood T cell repertoires in COVID-19. About the study: Sites in the United States, Italy and Spain provided acute and convalescent COVID-19 samples.

CDR3 length equals 13 residues. V gave up 5 bases and J gave up 4 bases; unmatched junction bases: 2. Germline-derived CDR1 and CDR2 are SGHAT and FQNNGV. Original data processing: Reference gene primer amplification in the assay estimated nucleated cell counts. Here immunoSEQ multiplex PCR was the method, and the copy in TCRdb shows in-frame clones only, minus some. V and J calls plus clone size are reproduced from that table; the DNA served to infer D and trimming. This repertoire shows 150,000 to 200,000 clones, roughly nine tenths found once; its top ten account for more than 3%. The chain is built from TRBV11-2 and TRBJ1-2, with 9 bases that match TRBD1. This sequence was found in a woman aged 70-85 years with acute or convalescent COVID-19. Sequencing was performed on peripheral blood. CDR3 residues: CASSTDRGYGYTF. The DNA of the CDR3 is TGTGCCAGCAGCACGGACAGGGGCTATGGCTACACCTTC. The full variable domain, rest sourced from reference TRBV11-2 and TRBJ1-2, is EAGVAQSPRYKIIEKRQSVAFWCNPISGHATLYWYQQILGQGPKLLIQFQNNGVVDDSQLPKDRFSAERLKGVDSTLKIQPAKLEDSAVYLCASSTDRGYGYTFGSGTRLTVV.